The sequence of this T cell receptor beta chain was determined in a study of cytomegalovirus exposure and HLA in healthy donors. Study observations and caveats: Only CMV serostatus was available as immune exposure information.

Germline-derived CDR1 and CDR2 are SGHRS and YFSETQ. The CDR3 covers 13 residues. V gave up 9 bases and J gave up 7 bases; unmatched junction bases: 8. PCR primers comprised 60 Vbeta and 13 Jbeta primers. Method: immunoSEQ multiplex PCR; TCRdb's copy keeps in-frame clones and lacks some. The sample records 110,000 to 150,000 clones, 70% to 85% being singletons. In regard to this clone: Its target is unknown.

Sample: PBMCs. This chain connects TRBV5-1 to TRBJ2-1; 9 bases line up with TRBD1. The source is a woman aged 55-69 years in good health and CMV-seropositive. CDR3 region: CATSGTGRNEQFF. The CDR3 coding sequence is TGCGCCACCTCTGGGACAGGGCGGAATGAGCAGTTCTTC.